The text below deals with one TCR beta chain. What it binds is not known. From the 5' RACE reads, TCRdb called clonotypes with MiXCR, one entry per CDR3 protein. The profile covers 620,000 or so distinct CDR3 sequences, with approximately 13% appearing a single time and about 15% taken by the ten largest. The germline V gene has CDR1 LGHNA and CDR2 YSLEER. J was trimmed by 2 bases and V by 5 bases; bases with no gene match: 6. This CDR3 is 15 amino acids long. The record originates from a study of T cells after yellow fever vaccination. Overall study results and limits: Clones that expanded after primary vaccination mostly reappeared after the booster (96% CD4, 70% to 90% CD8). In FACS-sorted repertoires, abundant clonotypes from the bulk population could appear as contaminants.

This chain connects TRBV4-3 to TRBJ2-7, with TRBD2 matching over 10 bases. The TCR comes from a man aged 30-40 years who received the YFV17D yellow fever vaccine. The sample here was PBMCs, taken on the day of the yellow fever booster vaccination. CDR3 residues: CASSKNSGRPYEQYF. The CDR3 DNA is TGCGCCAGCAGCAAAAATAGCGGGAGGCCCTACGAGCAGTACTTC.